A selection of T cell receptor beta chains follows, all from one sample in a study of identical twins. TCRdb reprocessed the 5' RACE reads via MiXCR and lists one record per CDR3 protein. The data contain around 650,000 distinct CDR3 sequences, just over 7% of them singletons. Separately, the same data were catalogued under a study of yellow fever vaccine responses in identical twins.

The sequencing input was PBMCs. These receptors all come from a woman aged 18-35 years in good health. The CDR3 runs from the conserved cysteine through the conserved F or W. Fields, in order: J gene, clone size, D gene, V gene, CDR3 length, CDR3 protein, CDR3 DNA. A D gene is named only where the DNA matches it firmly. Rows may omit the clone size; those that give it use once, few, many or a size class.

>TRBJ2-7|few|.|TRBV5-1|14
CASSGGVPSYEQYF
TGCGCCAGCAGCGGAGGGGTCCCCTCCTACGAGCAGTACTTC
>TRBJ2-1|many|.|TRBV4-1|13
CASSPGRNNEQFF
TGCGCCAGCAGCCCAGGACGAAACAATGAGCAGTTCTTC
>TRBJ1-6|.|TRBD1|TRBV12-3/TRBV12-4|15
CASSSRDSPSSPLHF
TGTGCCAGCAGTAGCCGGGACAGTCCCTCTTCACCCCTCCACTTT
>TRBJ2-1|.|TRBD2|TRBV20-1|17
CSARPTPTSGWYNEQFF
TGCAGTGCTAGACCGACCCCCACTAGCGGGTGGTACAATGAGCAGTTCTTC
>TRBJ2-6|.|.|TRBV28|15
CASSLEFGGANVLTF
TGTGCCAGCAGCCTCGAATTTGGTGGGGCCAACGTCCTGACTTTC
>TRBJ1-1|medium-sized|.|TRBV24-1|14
CATSASTGSFGAFF
TGTGCCACCAGTGCCTCGACGGGGTCCTTCGGAGCTTTCTTT
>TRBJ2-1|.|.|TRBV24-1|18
CATSQNPQTASGNNEQFF
TGTGCCACCAGCCAAAACCCCCAGACAGCGAGTGGGAACAATGAGCAGTTCTTC
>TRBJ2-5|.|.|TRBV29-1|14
CSVEDPARQETQYF
TGCAGCGTTGAAGATCCAGCCAGGCAAGAGACCCAGTACTTC
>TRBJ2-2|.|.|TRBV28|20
CASSLSLIDRRRFGTGELFF
TGTGCCAGCAGTTTATCCCTAATTGACAGGAGGCGTTTCGGAACCGGGGAGCTGTTTTTT
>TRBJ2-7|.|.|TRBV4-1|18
CASSQALSPRDGDYEQYF
TGCGCCAGCAGCCAAGCCTTAAGTCCCAGGGATGGTGATTACGAGCAGTACTTC
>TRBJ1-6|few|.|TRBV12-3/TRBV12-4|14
CASSLRTLRSPLHF
TGTGCCAGCAGTTTACGAACCTTACGTTCACCCCTCCACTTT
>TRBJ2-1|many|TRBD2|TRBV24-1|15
CATSDRAGTRNEQFF
TGTGCCACCAGTGATCGAGCCGGGACTAGGAATGAGCAGTTCTTC
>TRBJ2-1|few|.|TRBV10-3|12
CAISGDHNEQFF
TGTGCCATCAGTGGTGACCACAATGAGCAGTTCTTC
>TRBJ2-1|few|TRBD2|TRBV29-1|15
CSVKRSGRSNHEQFF
TGCAGCGTTAAACGTAGCGGGAGATCTAATCATGAGCAGTTCTTC
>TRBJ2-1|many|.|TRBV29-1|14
CSVVPAEDYNEQFF
TGCAGCGTTGTCCCCGCAGAAGACTACAATGAGCAGTTCTTC
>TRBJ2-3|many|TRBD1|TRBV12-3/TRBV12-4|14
CASRLSRGFDTQYF
TGTGCCAGCAGACTTAGCAGGGGGTTTGATACGCAGTATTTT
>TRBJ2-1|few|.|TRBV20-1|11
CSASERDEQFF
TGCAGTGCTAGCGAACGAGACGAGCAGTTCTTC